What follows are 21 T cell receptor beta chains derived from one specimen sequenced in a study of blood T cell repertoires in COVID-19. Method: immunoSEQ multiplex PCR; TCRdb's copy keeps in-frame clones and lacks some. The sample contains 90,000 to 120,000 clones, approximately 85% of which appear only once. The material sequenced was peripheral blood. The receptors shown here come from a man between 60 and 75 years old with acute or convalescent COVID-19.

This chain connects TRBV19 to TRBJ1-5; D gene ambiguous. The V gene lost 2 bases and the J gene lost 0 bases, with 14 bases spanning the gap. Germline CDR1 and CDR2: LNHDA and SQIVND (reference sequence). CDR3 size: 17 residues. CDR3 loop: CASSIKPVFYSNQPQHF. The CDR3 nucleotides read TGTGCCAGTAGTATAAAACCGGTATTTTATAGCAATCAGCCCCAGCATTTT.

The chain couples TRBV6-1 to TRBJ2-3; D gene unclear. Germline V CDR1 and CDR2: MNHNS, SASEGT. The CDR3 is 15 residues long. V was cut by 3 bases and J by 0 bases, with 10 bases left in between. The CDR3, as DNA: TGTGCCAGCAGTGACCTCCAAACTAGCACAGATACGCAGTATTTT. Translation: CASSDLQTSTDTQYF.

The chain links TRBV7-2 to TRBJ1-2; 8 positions match TRBD1. Germline V gene sequence: CDR1 SGHTA, CDR2 FQGNSA. This CDR3 spans 14 amino acids. With V trimmed by 6 bases and J by 4 bases, 7 bases remained unmatched. The DNA of the CDR3 is TGTGCCAGCAGGCCAGGGGGCGCGGGCTATGGCTACACCTTC. This sequence encodes CASRPGGAGYGYTF. The full variable domain, in which reference TRBV7-2 and TRBJ1-2 provide the parts outside the CDR3, is GAGVSQSPSNKVTEKGKDVELRCDPISGHTALYWYRQSLGQGLEFLIYFQGNSAPDKSGLPSDRFSAERTGGSVSTLTIQRTQQEDSAVYLCASRPGGAGYGYTFGSGTRLTVV.

The DNA of the CDR3 is TGTGCCAGCAGTTCGACAGGGGGAAGAGGCTACACCTTC. This translates into CASSSTGGRGYTF. The V gene is TRBV6-5, the J gene TRBJ1-2, with 9 bases lining up with TRBD1. The V and J ends lost 4 bases and 8 bases, in that order; junction bases with no gene match: 5. The V gene's germline CDR1 is MNHEY and CDR2 SVGAGI. The CDR3 is made up of 13 amino acids.

In this sample, this clone turned up once. The CDR3 loop is CASRNHISNQPQHF. CDR3 bases: TGTGCCAGTCGAAATCACATTAGCAATCAGCCCCAGCATTTT. The genes are TRBV2 and TRBJ1-5; D remains unclear. V lost 9 bases and J lost 0, with 12 bases in between. CDR1 is SNHLY and CDR2 is FYNNEI in the germline V gene. The length of the CDR3 is 14 residues.

This chain's CDR3 is CASRLQVPNQPQHF. Written as DNA, the CDR3 is TGTGCCAGCAGATTACAGGTACCAAATCAGCCCCAGCATTTT. This chain joins TRBV7-2 and TRBJ1-5; TRBD1 might be the D (5 bases). CDR1 and CDR2 (germline): SGHTA, FQGNSA. The CDR3 has 14 amino acids. Trimming took 6 bases from V and 4 from J, leaving 13 bases between them.

The V and J genes are TRBV19 and TRBJ1-1; the D is unclear. The CDR3 is 13 residues long. V dropped 1 base and J dropped 4 bases, with 7 bases sitting between them. Germline lookup yields CDR1 LNHDA and CDR2 SQIVND (reference sequence). Here the CDR3 reads CASSIGLSTEAFF. CDR3 DNA: TGTGCCAGTAGTATAGGACTCTCCACTGAAGCTTTCTTT.

J is TRBJ2-7 and V is TRBV18; 8 bases match TRBD2. CDR1 is KGHSH and CDR2 is LQKENI in the germline V gene. CDR3 length equals 14 residues. V shed 3 bases, J shed 3 bases, and the junction held 4 bases outside the gene matches. Here the CDR3 reads CASSPSGLGYEQYF. The CDR3 DNA reads as TGTGCCAGCTCACCCTCGGGACTAGGCTACGAGCAGTACTTC.

The DNA for the CDR3 is TGTGCCAGCAGTTTTCTCGGCGGGCCTAGCACAGATACGCAGTATTTT. Protein product: CASSFLGGPSTDTQYF. This sequence joins TRBV27 and TRBJ2-3; TRBD2 might be the D (5 bases). V gave up 3 bases and J gave up 0 bases, with 13 bases separating them. The CDR3 loop spans 16 amino acids. From germline, CDR1 is MNHEY and CDR2 SMNVEV (reference sequence).

The CDR3 region has the DNA TGTGCCAGCAGCCAAGTAAAATCACCCCTCCACTTT. Translated, it gives CASSQVKSPLHF. This chain connects TRBV3-1 (or the pseudogene TRBV3-2) to TRBJ1-6, with D hard to call. The length of the CDR3 is 12 residues. CDR1 is LGHDT and CDR2 is YNNKEL in the germline V gene (reference sequence). V was shortened by 1 base and J by 10 bases, with 5 bases between the two germline ends.

V is TRBV11-3 and J is TRBJ2-7, with a weak D call TRBD2 (5 bases). V shed 3 bases and J shed 2 bases, with 11 bases lying between them. The CDR3 sequence is 14 residues long. Per germline, CDR1 SGHNT and CDR2 YENEEA. CDR3 region: CASSLRSGTYEQYF. CDR3 coding DNA: TGTGCCAGCAGCTTGAGGTCGGGAACCTACGAGCAGTACTTC.

The chain has TRBV18 and TRBJ1-4, with D unresolved. Trimming took off 6 bases at V and 3 bases at J, with 11 bases between the two ends. CDR1 is KGHSH and CDR2 is LQKENI in the germline V gene. The length of the CDR3 is 14 residues. This chain's CDR3 is CASSPSEANEKLFF. The CDR3 DNA sequence: TGTGCCAGCTCTCCCTCAGAGGCTAATGAAAAACTGTTTTTT.

This chain links TRBV3-1 (or the pseudogene TRBV3-2) with TRBJ2-7; D remains ambiguous. Trimming stripped 0 bases from V and 2 bases from J, with 14 bases between. The CDR3 is 16 residues long. Germline assignment: CDR1 LGHDT and CDR2 YNNKEL (reference sequence). For the CDR3, the DNA is TGTGCCAGCAGCCAAGAGCCTTTAGCCCCGCCCTACGAGCAGTACTTC. Amino acid sequence: CASSQEPLAPPYEQYF.

J is TRBJ2-2 and V is TRBV28; TRBD1 aligns across 9 bases. The germline CDR1 and CDR2 sequences are MDHEN and SYDVKM. V shed 2 bases and J 2 bases; nucleotides not matched to a gene: 3. The CDR3 runs to 16 residues. The CDR3: CASSLETGGNTGELFF. The CDR3 DNA sequence: TGTGCCAGCAGTTTAGAGACAGGGGGAAACACCGGGGAGCTGTTTTTT.

In this sample, this clone turned up a few times. The chain uses TRBV9 and TRBJ1-1; D is ambiguous. Trimming cost V 0 bases and J 0 bases, with 9 bases left between them. This CDR3 contains 15 residues. Germline lookup yields CDR1 SGDLS and CDR2 YYNGEE. The chain's CDR3 is CASSVVENMNTEAFF. The CDR3, as DNA: TGTGCCAGCAGCGTAGTGGAGAACATGAACACTGAAGCTTTCTTT.

The chain couples TRBV6-5 to TRBJ1-6; D call uncertain. CDR1 and CDR2 from the germline V gene are MNHEY and SVGAGI. V was pared by 6 bases and J by 6 bases, with 12 bases between. The CDR3 length is 14 residues. CDR3 nucleotide sequence: TGTGCCAGCAGCCCCCCCGGGGTTAATTCACCCCTCCACTTT. Translating gives CASSPPGVNSPLHF.

The rearrangement links TRBV7-8 to TRBJ1-5; D gene unclear. The CDR3 covers 13 residues. V lost 0 bases, J lost 5 bases, and 5 bases lay in between. Germline CDR1 SGHVS, CDR2 FQNEAQ. The CDR3 DNA reads as TGTGCCAGCAGCTTAGCGGCCGATCAGCCCCAGCATTTT. The encoded protein is CASSLAADQPQHF.

The V call is TRBV18, the J call TRBJ1-5, with D possibly matching TRBD1 (5 bases). This CDR3 is 16 amino acids long. Deletions cut 3 bases from V and 1 base from J, with 13 bases between. From germline, CDR1 is KGHSH and CDR2 LQKENI. CDR3 protein: CASSPIGKGSNQPQHF. In nucleotides, the CDR3 is TGTGCCAGCTCACCGATTGGGAAGGGGAGCAATCAGCCCCAGCATTTT.

V and J are TRBV5-1 and TRBJ1-1; 11 nucleotides line up with TRBD1. The V segment lost 3 bases and the J segment 4 bases; nucleotides outside the gene matches: 5. The CDR3 contains 15 residues. Germline CDR1 is SGHRS and CDR2 is YFSETQ. Here the CDR3 DNA reads TGCGCCAGCAGCTCCCGGACAGGGGGCCGCACTGAAGCTTTCTTT. It is translated as CASSSRTGGRTEAFF. The full variable domain, rest sourced from reference TRBV5-1 and TRBJ1-1, is KAGVTQTPRYLIKTRGQQVTLSCSPISGHRSVSWYQQTPGQGLQFLFEYFSETQRNKGNFPGRFSGRQFSNSRSEMNVSTLELGDSALYLCASSSRTGGRTEAFFGQGTRLTVV.

The genes are TRBV4-2 and TRBJ2-1; D call uncertain. With 0 bases removed from V and 4 bases from J, the gap between germline ends came to 19 bases. The germline V gene has CDR1 LGHNA and CDR2 YNFKEQ. The CDR3 has 18 amino acids. The CDR3 protein is CASSQDFRSYHPYNEQFF. CDR3 in DNA: TGTGCCAGCAGCCAAGACTTTAGGAGCTACCACCCATACAATGAGCAGTTCTTC.

The sample holds a few counts of this clone. This chain uses TRBV6-2 or TRBV6-3 with TRBJ2-5, with D possibly being TRBD1 (6 bases). CDR3 length equals 11 residues. V was clipped by 5 bases and J by 7 bases, with 8 bases between them. From germline, CDR1 is MNHEY and CDR2 SVGEGT. CDR3 nucleotides: TGTGCCAGCAGTCCCAGGGGGACCCAGTACTTC. Translated: CASSPRGTQYF.